A single sample gave rise to the 24 T cell receptor beta chains below, sequenced in a study of OX40 agonist ivuxolimab in advanced cancers. Method: immunoSEQ multiplex PCR; TCRdb's copy keeps in-frame clones and lacks some. The table includes some 100,000 clones, nearly 90% detected once. Material: CD4+ or CD8+ T cells sorted from blood, obtained in a trial of the OX40 agonist ivuxolimab. The receptor set was obtained from an adult with an advanced solid tumor such as melanoma, head and neck, liver or kidney cancer.

With respect to this clone: An end of the junction does not agree with germline; a read error may underlie this. The rearrangement links TRBV11-1 to TRBJ2-1; either TRBD1 or TRBD2 may fit D (5 bases each). Germline V gene lookup returns CDR1 SGHAT and CDR2 FQDESV (reference sequence). The CDR3 contains 17 residues. CDR3 region: CASTLRGAGSSYNEQFF. The CDR3 DNA reads TGTGCCAGCACCTTAAGAGGAGCAGGGAGCTCCTACAATGAGCAGTTCTTC.

The chain has TRBV7-2 and TRBJ1-2; TRBD1 matches 9 bases. CDR1 is SGHTA and CDR2 is FQGNSA in the germline V gene. V lost 0 bases and J lost 8; bases outside the gene matches: 4. This CDR3 has 14 residues. The CDR3 nucleotides are TGTGCCAGCAGCTTAGCTGGACAGGGGTACGGCTACACCTTC. It encodes CASSLAGQGYGYTF.

The chain is built from TRBV29-1 and TRBJ2-7, with D possibly being TRBD2 (6 bases). The CDR3 totals 12 residues. The V end was cut by 7 bases, the J end by 3 bases, with 13 bases between. CDR1 and CDR2 from the germline V gene are SQVTM and ANQGSEA. CDR3 DNA: TGCAGCGCCGTAGCGGATCTCTACGAGCAGTACTTC. This sequence encodes CSAVADLYEQYF.

The genes are TRBV6-1 and TRBJ2-7; D remains ambiguous. The CDR3 has 12 residues. Germline V gives CDR1 MNHNS, CDR2 SASEGT. Trimming took off 5 bases at V and 3 bases at J, with 8 bases between the two ends. CDR3: CASSRTLYEQYF. The CDR3 DNA sequence: TGTGCCAGCAGTCGGACCCTCTACGAGCAGTACTTC.

This clone appeared a single time. The chain couples TRBV7-6 to TRBJ1-4; 12 bases agree with TRBD1. CDR1 is SGHVS and CDR2 is FNYEAQ in the germline V gene. V lost 5 bases, J lost 7 bases, and 11 bases stayed unmatched. This CDR3 region has 17 residues. In DNA, the CDR3 is TGTGCCAGCAGCAGAGCGGGACAGGGGGCGCTGGGTGAAAAACTGTTTTTT. It specifies CASSRAGQGALGEKLFF. The entire variable domain, with the rest obtained from reference TRBV7-6 and TRBJ1-4, is as follows: GAGVSQSPRYKVTKRGQDVALRCDPISGHVSLYWYRQALGQGPEFLTYFNYEAQQDKSGLPNDRFSAERPEGSISTLTIQRTEQRDSAMYRCASSRAGQGALGEKLFFGSGTQLSVL.

The gene calls are TRBV28 and TRBJ2-5; D is possibly TRBD2 (7 bases). Trimming took off 2 bases at V and 9 bases at J, with 19 bases between the two ends. CDR3 length: 15 amino acids. CDR1 is MDHEN and CDR2 is SYDVKM in the germline V gene. CDR3 region: CASSLRGAGLLSQYF. CDR3 coding DNA: TGTGCCAGCAGTTTACGGGGGGCAGGGTTGTTGTCCCAGTACTTC.

The chain employs TRBV4-2 and TRBJ2-3; 10 bases are shared with TRBD2. J gave up 3 bases and V 0 bases, and 9 bases lay outside the gene matches. Per germline, CDR1 LGHNA and CDR2 YNFKEQ. CDR3 length equals 18 residues. The CDR3 here is CASSQDPPSGRRTDTQYF. The CDR3 nucleotides are TGTGCCAGCAGCCAAGATCCCCCTAGCGGGAGAAGGACAGATACGCAGTATTTT.

This chain uses TRBV6-5 with TRBJ1-5; D unclear. The CDR3 has 14 residues. The ends were cut back, 4 bases at V and 5 bases at J, with 12 bases in the middle. Germline loops: CDR1 MNHEY, CDR2 SVGAGI. CDR3 region: CASSSPGPDQPQHF. CDR3 nucleotides: TGTGCCAGCAGTTCCCCGGGTCCTGATCAGCCCCAGCATTTT.

This clone was recorded once. The chain employs TRBV7-3 and TRBJ2-1; 10 positions agree with TRBD1. CDR3 size: 15 residues. Germline lookup yields CDR1 SGHTA and CDR2 FQGTGA. Trimming removed 4 bases from V and 7 bases from J; junction bases left unmatched: 7. CDR3 sequence reads: CASSSGTGVGNEQFF. CDR3 bases: TGTGCCAGCAGCTCCGGGACAGGGGTGGGTAATGAGCAGTTCTTC.

The V call is TRBV19, the J call TRBJ2-7; maybe TRBD2 (7 bases). Trimming took 6 bases from V and 1 from J, leaving 19 bases between them. The CDR3 spans 16 residues. Germline values: CDR1 LNHDA, CDR2 SQIVND (reference sequence). The CDR3 spells CASSNRRGHGSYEQYF. CDR3 sequence (DNA): TGTGCCAGTAGCAACCGGCGGGGGCATGGGTCCTACGAGCAGTACTTC.

The rearrangement joins TRBV27 to TRBJ2-7; 9 bases agree with TRBD2. The length of the CDR3 is 14 residues. Germline lookup yields CDR1 MNHEY and CDR2 SMNVEV (reference sequence). J gave up 4 bases and V 6 bases, and 7 bases lay outside the gene matches. The CDR3 here is CASSLGLAEYEQYF. CDR3 bases: TGTGCCAGCAGCTTGGGACTAGCAGAGTACGAGCAGTACTTC.

The rearrangement joins TRBV19 to TRBJ2-1; 7 positions agree with TRBD2. V dropped 2 bases and J dropped 8; count of bases not matched to a gene: 15. The CDR3 has 17 residues. Germline V lookup: CDR1 LNHDA, CDR2 SQIVND (reference sequence). The CDR3 sequence: CASSISTSSRLGDEQFF. The CDR3 region has the DNA TGTGCCAGTAGTATATCGACTAGCTCCCGGTTAGGGGATGAGCAGTTCTTC.

V gene TRBV9 combines with J gene TRBJ2-6; 7 bases are a match to TRBD1. The V gene's germline CDR1 is SGDLS and CDR2 YYNGEE. V was pared by 5 bases and J by 1 base, with 15 bases of the junction left unmatched. The CDR3 has 19 amino acids. CDR3 in amino acids: CASRGDAWGQSSGANVLTF. The CDR3 nucleotides read TGTGCCAGCAGAGGGGACGCGTGGGGACAGAGTTCTGGGGCCAACGTCCTGACTTTC.

DNA of the CDR3: TGCGCCAGCAGCCTGGGCGGGACAGACCCCTTCTACGAGCAGTACTTC. Amino acids: CASSLGGTDPFYEQYF. The V and J genes are TRBV5-1 and TRBJ2-7; perhaps TRBD1 as D (7 bases). The V end was cut by 4 bases, the J end by 3 bases, with 20 bases between. Germline CDR1 SGHRS, CDR2 YFSETQ. This CDR3 region has 16 residues.

The chain is built from TRBV11-3 and TRBJ2-1, with TRBD2 matching 13 bases. With 3 bases clipped from V and 9 bases from J, the junction kept 14 bases outside the gene matches. The CDR3 consists of 18 residues. Per the germline V gene, CDR1 is SGHNT and CDR2 is YENEEA. The CDR3 nucleotides are TGTGCCAGCAGCTTGTCGACAGGAACTAGCGGGAGGGCCGGTGAGCAGTTCTTC. Translation: CASSLSTGTSGRAGEQFF.

The chain carries TRBV19 and TRBJ1-5, with D unclear. The CDR3 covers 13 residues. CDR1 is LNHDA and CDR2 is SQIVND in the germline V gene (reference sequence). V lost 1 base and J lost 9, with 10 bases in between. Written as DNA, the CDR3 is TGTGCCAGTAGTATAGTTCAGTCCCGGCCCCAGCATTTT. Protein: CASSIVQSRPQHF. Full variable domain (rest looked up from reference TRBV19 and TRBJ1-5): DGGITQSPKYLFRKEGQNVTLSCEQNLNHDAMYWYRQDPGQGLRLIYYSQIVNDFQKGDIAEGYSVSREKKESFPLTVTSAQKNPTAFYLCASSIVQSRPQHFGDGTRLSIL.

The gene calls are TRBV15 and TRBJ2-6; 9 nucleotides line up with TRBD1. V was pared by 0 bases and J by 1 base, with 1 base of the junction left unmatched. From germline, CDR1 is LNHNV and CDR2 YYDKDF (reference sequence). This CDR3 has 17 residues. The CDR3 here is CATSRDGTGSGANVLTF. The DNA of the CDR3 is TGTGCCACCAGCAGAGATGGGACAGGGTCTGGGGCCAACGTCCTGACTTTC.

The CDR3 DNA follows: TGTGCCAGCAGTTTGGACGGACCCACCTACGAGCAGTACTTC. It specifies CASSLDGPTYEQYF. The chain carries TRBV28 and TRBJ2-5; no definite D call. The J call may be faulty, since TRBJ2-7 better matches the DNA end. CDR3 length: 14 amino acids. Germline CDR1 reads MDHEN; CDR2 reads SYDVKM.

V gene TRBV18 combines with J gene TRBJ2-1, with 14 bases that match TRBD2. The V gene's germline CDR1 is KGHSH and CDR2 LQKENI. This CDR3 contains 17 residues. Germline trimming cut 4 bases from V and 6 bases from J; bases unmatched to any gene: 8. CDR3 bases: TGTGCCAGCTCACGACTAGCGGGAGGGCCGGTGGGCAATGAGCAGTTCTTC. Translating gives CASSRLAGGPVGNEQFF. The full variable domain, rest sourced from reference TRBV18 and TRBJ2-1, is NAGVMQNPRHLVRRRGQEARLRCSPMKGHSHVYWYRQLPEEGLKFMVYLQKENIIDESGMPKERFSAEFPKEGPSILRIQQVVRGDSAAYFCASSRLAGGPVGNEQFFGPGTRLTVL.

The table lists this clone with a count of one. This chain uses TRBV5-4 with TRBJ2-3; the D gene is possibly TRBD2 (5 bases). Trimming took 1 base from V and 4 from J, leaving 10 bases between them. The germline V gene has CDR1 SGHNT and CDR2 YYREEE (reference sequence). This CDR3 region has 14 residues. As DNA, the CDR3 is TGTGCCAGCAGCTTGCCGGCAGCGGCAGATACGCAGTATTTT. This encodes CASSLPAAADTQYF. Filled out from reference TRBV5-4 and TRBJ2-3, the complete variable domain reads ETGVTQSPTHLIKTRGQQVTLRCSSQSGHNTVSWYQQALGQGPQFIFQYYREEENGRGNFPPRFSGLQFPNYSSELNVNALELDDSALYLCASSLPAAADTQYFGPGTRLTVL.

V is TRBV6-1 and J is TRBJ2-1; D is ambiguous. CDR1 and CDR2 from the germline V gene are MNHNS and SASEGT. The ends were cut back, 4 bases at V and 8 bases at J, with 6 bases in the middle. The CDR3 runs 11 residues. The CDR3 loop is CASSVSYEQFF. CDR3 nucleotides: TGTGCCAGCAGTGTATCCTATGAGCAGTTCTTC.

The V and J genes are TRBV5-1 and TRBJ2-5, with TRBD2 identical over 7 bases. Germline-derived CDR1 and CDR2 are SGHRS and YFSETQ. The CDR3 extends over 14 amino acids. Trimming cost V 0 bases and J 5 bases; bases outside gene matches: 4. CDR3 coding DNA: TGCGCCAGCAGCTTGGGGAGCGGGGCGGAGACCCAGTACTTC. Residues: CASSLGSGAETQYF.

CDR3 residues: CASRGQGAGRTEAFF. For the CDR3, the DNA is TGTGCCAGTAGGGGACAGGGGGCCGGGAGGACTGAAGCTTTCTTT. V usage is TRBV19 and J usage is TRBJ1-1, with 12 bases matching TRBD1. This CDR3 is built from 15 residues. Trimming at V came to 6 bases and at J to 5 bases, leaving 7 bases not matched to a gene. Germline values: CDR1 LNHDA, CDR2 SQIVND (reference sequence). Full variable domain (missing parts from reference TRBV19 and TRBJ1-1): DGGITQSPKYLFRKEGQNVTLSCEQNLNHDAMYWYRQDPGQGLRLIYYSQIVNDFQKGDIAEGYSVSREKKESFPLTVTSAQKNPTAFYLCASRGQGAGRTEAFFGQGTRLTVV.

This clone was counted a single time. This chain connects TRBV16 to TRBJ2-7; TRBD1 agrees at 7 bases. Germline V gene lookup returns CDR1 KGHSY and CDR2 FQNENV. The trim removed 2 bases at V and 0 bases at J, leaving 4 bases unmatched. CDR3 size: 15 residues. CDR3 protein: CASSQNRGSSYEQYF. CDR3 nucleotide sequence: TGTGCCAGCAGCCAAAACAGGGGTTCCTCCTACGAGCAGTACTTC.